This T cell receptor beta chain was recorded in a study of cytomegalovirus exposure and HLA in healthy donors (dated by TCRdb to about 2017). Regarding the research as a whole: An earlier analysis of roughly 500 of the donors reported 276 Gb of sequence data and around 110 million unique TCR beta sequences obtained from roughly 170 million T cells. An early release that covered some 640 HLA-typed donors contained around 330 gigabases of sequencing data and 65 million to 100 million unique TCR sequences. The genetic ancestry cluster associated with self-reported Caucasian donors included about four fifths of the roughly 400 genotyped donors. The aim of the study was to test whether cataloging public T cell receptors could identify signatures of past pathogen exposure. Using immunosequencing, the study profiled T cell repertoires from 500 to 800 subjects and related those repertoires to cytomegalovirus serostatus. In addition to the first cohort of around 670 subjects, a separate validation cohort of approximately 120 different subjects was used. The study combined high-throughput TCR immunosequencing, statistical association of individual TCRs with disease status, and machine learning to predict cytomegalovirus infection status. A later analysis re-examined previously published TCR beta repertoires from just over 650 donors and added high-resolution HLA genotyping to investigate patterns of TCR occurrence. Rather than drawing on any new phenotypic data, the later analysis identified candidate immune exposures from TCR beta sequences and the way those sequences occurred across donors. To decide whether each TCR beta V gene segment behaved as functional or pseudogenic, an earlier analysis of 587 of the donors relied on high-throughput TCR beta sequencing. Donor age, sex, ethnicity and CMV serostatus were compiled alongside the repertoire data. In a later genetic analysis, genome-wide SNP genotypes for about 60% of the 666 donors were used, and that subset was treated as a discovery cohort. All discovery cohort repertoires had been generated using a single sequencing platform. Class I and class II HLA loci were covered by the typing at four-digit resolution. The number of donors typed differed by locus, with about 629-630 for A, B, C, DRB1 and DQB1, over 500 for DQA1, some 570 for DPA1, and approximately 470 for DPB1. Roughly 5 DR-DQ haplotypes were handled as single units for association and clustering because linkage in the cohort was strong. Across roughly 420 genotyped donors of the cohort, an average of approximately 200,000 unique TCR beta nucleotide sequences per donor were sequenced, and around 19% of those sequences were non-productive. Results the study describes overall, beyond this receptor: Only TCR beta chains were sequenced in this cohort, and the absence of alpha or paired-chain data limited detectable features. In a later analysis, around 17,000 TCR beta sequences were associated with specific HLA alleles at a false discovery rate of 0.05. According to a later analysis, most CMV-associated TCR beta chains appeared to be HLA-restricted, and the HLA associations seemed to be driven largely by CMV exposure. Because counts were too low, 15 to 20 rarely observed V segments, including chromosome 9 orphons, were excluded from the earlier analysis of 500 to 700 of the donors. Cytomegalovirus status was reported to be diagnosed by the classifier with high specificity and sensitivity in both the original and validation cohorts. A few of the identified cytomegalovirus-associated TCR beta chains were confirmed in vitro to be specific for cytomegalovirus antigens. When HLA alleles, especially DR and DQ, strongly co-occurred, TCR associations were difficult to assign to individual alleles. A later genetic analysis reported fewer N-insertions in productive TCRs among donors in an Asian-associated ancestry cluster than the 666-donor mean. Broadly in line with IMGT annotations, most TCR beta V segments showed up in productive rearrangements about 87% or about 30% of the time in an earlier analysis of 587 of the donors. A later analysis found that HLA-associated TCR beta chains were more clonally expanded and had lower generation probabilities than equally common non-associated chains. CMV serostatus was the only immune exposure information available for the cohort. In a later analysis, the rate of TCR association differed among HLA loci, with DRB1 alleles having the most associated TCRs and HLA-C alleles having the fewest. A later genetic analysis associated a missense DCLRE1C variant with V-gene and J-gene trimming of TCR beta chains, and an independent cohort replicated the association. Presence/absence analyses assumed roughly uniform sequencing depth across donors, an assumption that may not hold. Because the 87-base-pair reads could not distinguish some IMGT-functional V segments, including TRBV6-2 and TRBV6-3, those segments were excluded. It was suggested by the authors that the approach could potentially be generalized to other disease states and immunological phenotypes. Most TCR sequences were observed very rarely across donors, whereas some public TCRs were present in many individuals. The study listed 164 TCR beta chains as associated with cytomegalovirus. According to a later analysis, parvovirus B19, influenza, CMV and Epstein-Barr virus appeared linked to several top co-occurrence clusters. The sequencing pipeline was judged likely to have produced a cluster of highly shared sequence variants as a technical artifact. Correlated functional status among segregating V segments might be attributable to linkage disequilibrium, but an unknown experimental factor could not be ruled out. A further reported finding was that TCR beta sequences accurately predicted the HLA-A and HLA-B alleles for most subjects in the first cohort. HLA typing was unavailable for some donors at each locus, so association tests used only the typed subset.

Library method: the immunoSEQ multiplex PCR assay. For the multiplex PCR, a mixture combining 60 forward primers for TCR Vbeta segments and 13 reverse primers for TCR Jbeta segments was used. The CDR3 region of rearranged TCR beta genes was amplified from genomic DNA by a multiplex PCR assay. The Illumina HiSeq System was used to sequence the amplified TCR beta libraries as 87-base-pair reads. Regarding the original processing steps: A later analysis counted about 80 million unique TCR beta chains across the 666 repertoires, and about 10 million of these chains were shared by at least two donors. To remove PCR and sequencing errors, raw reads were error-corrected and collapsed into unique sequences using a nearest-neighbor algorithm that merged closely related sequences. To assign V, D and J gene segments, CDR3 sequences were aligned to IMGT reference sequences. For a sequence to be retained, a match of at least six nucleotides to both a V gene segment and a J gene segment was required. Rearrangements were called productive when the CDR3 lacked stop codons and stayed in frame with V and J; all others were non-productive. Following IMGT convention, CDR3 was defined as the stretch from the second conserved V-encoded cysteine up to the conserved J-encoded phenylalanine. Sequences without an unambiguous match to a single V gene segment were excluded from the earlier analysis of 587 of the donors. An earlier analysis of 500 to 600 of the donors classified V segments as functional when productive rearrangements were above 56.7% and as segregating when the standard deviation between donors was above 5%. A statistical classification framework was built to diagnose cytomegalovirus status from the catalog of TCR beta chain sequences. In a later analysis, V and J genes were assigned by comparing TCR nucleotide sequences against IMGT/GENE-DB human TR gene sequences. A later analysis assigned CDR3 sequences and most-parsimonious VDJ recombination scenarios with the TCRdist pipeline. In a later analysis, each TCR beta chain was defined by its CDR3 amino acid sequence together with its V-gene family, and reads lacking a unique V-gene family were excluded. As a way to deal with suspected cross-contamination and a sequencing artifact, a later analysis dropped approximately 590 nucleotide sequences that were highly shared and had low generation probability. A later analysis calculated a clonal expansion index for each public chain from normalized within-repertoire ranks of inferred template counts. Generation probabilities in a later analysis came from a VDJ recombination model fitted to out-of-frame rearrangements, and those results were checked against IGoR. In a later analysis, TCR-TCR, TCR-HLA and TCR-CMV co-occurrence was scored with hypergeometric tests, and a repertoire-size bias correction was applied to TCR pairs. To estimate false discovery rates, a later analysis permuted the HLA or CMV assignments 20 times. In a later analysis, co-occurring TCRs were grouped with DBSCAN, and TCRdist sequence similarity was added when clustering was performed within HLA-allele-positive subsets. Co-occurrence clustering excluded repertoires with fewer than 30,000 or more than 120,000 public chains, plus five with anomalous nucleotide sharing. In TCRdb, the immuneACCESS table is reduced to in-frame sequences with V and J assigned. These tables do not hold every clone; where another copy was compared, an unresolved V gene accounts for under half, and the others remain unexplained. The DNA gave D and trimming, while V, J and clone size come from that table. The table for this sample lists over 200,000 clones; about four fifths of them were counted only once. The biggest ten clones account for 4.5% to 6% of the sample.

CDR3 length: 14 amino acids, cysteine to phenylalanine. Of all the DNA, just the CDR3 is kept, 42 bases in frame from base 1. V sheds 5 bases and J sheds 8 bases, leaving 18 bases between their ends. From a lookup of the germline V gene, CDR1 and CDR2 are MNHNS and SASEGT. The cohort was made up of around 720 healthy bone marrow donors. All cohort members were sampled while nominally healthy, although unrecorded immune exposures were likely present. The donor was CMV seropositive and was included in the group of 290 or so seropositive cohort members. A peripheral blood sample was collected from each donor, and TCR beta sequencing was performed on peripheral blood mononuclear cells. The Qiagen DNeasy Blood Extraction Kit was used to extract genomic DNA from the blood cell samples. As concerns this clone: It lacks a known antigen. The input lacks base qualities; no much larger clone sits a single base away.

Input material: PBMCs. The rearranged segments are TRBV6-1 and TRBJ1-2; the D region possibly corresponds to TRBD1 (5 bases align). The receptor was isolated from a woman in her thirties or forties in good health and CMV-seropositive. The bases read TGTGCCAGCAGTCGACAGTTAACTGCCTCCGGCTACACCTTC. Translated, it gives CASSRQLTASGYTF.